The rows below give T cell receptor beta chains drawn from one sample of a study of cytomegalovirus exposure and HLA in healthy donors. Generated by immunoSEQ multiplex PCR, the TCRdb table keeps only in-frame clones and is missing some. The sample has fewer than 130,000 clones; about 80% are singletons. Material for sequencing was PBMCs. The receptor set was obtained from a woman aged 60-75 years in good health and CMV-seropositive. Both conserved end residues are part of each CDR3. The D gene is left open where the match is weak. Rows give clone size only sometimes, using once, few, many, or a class for an expanded clone.

.,TRBJ2-1,TRBD2,19,TRBV5-1,CASSLEASGSSPYYNEQFF,TGCGCCAGCAGCTTGGAGGCTAGCGGGAGCTCTCCCTACTACAATGAGCAGTTCTTC
.,TRBJ2-7,TRBD1,15,TRBV6-1,CASSVGTVEIYEQYF,TGTGCCAGCAGCGTAGGGACAGTGGAAATTTACGAGCAGTACTTC
.,TRBJ2-2,.,15,TRBV7-2,CASSLEPLRAGELFF,TGTGCCAGCAGCTTAGAACCACTCCGGGCCGGGGAGCTGTTTTTT
.,TRBJ1-1,.,13,TRBV4-1,CASSQNKNTEAFF,TGCGCCAGCAGCCAAAACAAGAACACTGAAGCTTTCTTT
few,TRBJ1-3,TRBD1,18,TRBV29-1,CSVSLPWTGGEAGNTIYF,TGCAGCGTTTCTCTTCCGTGGACAGGGGGTGAAGCTGGAAACACCATATATTTT
.,TRBJ1-1,.,14,TRBV27,CASSFGGIGAEAFF,TGTGCCAGCAGTTTTGGGGGGATAGGCGCTGAAGCTTTCTTT
.,TRBJ2-2,.,15,TRBV18,CASSPLVRNTGELFF,TGTGCCAGCTCACCCCTAGTGAGAAACACCGGGGAGCTGTTTTTT
once,TRBJ2-7,TRBD1,13,TRBV19,CASSRTGYYEQYF,TGTGCCAGTAGTCGGACAGGTTACTACGAGCAGTACTTC
few,TRBJ2-1,TRBD1,15,TRBV28,CATSSGTVQFNEQFF,TGTGCCACCTCCTCCGGGACAGTACAATTCAATGAGCAGTTCTTC
.,TRBJ2-7,TRBD1,15,TRBV19,CASSADRSTFYEQYF,TGTGCCAGTAGTGCGGACAGGTCAACTTTCTACGAGCAGTACTTC
.,TRBJ2-1,TRBD2,15,TRBV5-4,CASSLSAGGGNEQFF,TGTGCCAGCAGCTTGTCGGCGGGAGGGGGAAATGAGCAGTTCTTC
.,TRBJ1-2,.,18,TRBV4-1,CASSHVLRGRGMNYGYTF,TGCGCCAGCAGCCACGTACTCCGAGGGAGGGGTATGAACTATGGCTACACCTTC
.,TRBJ1-4,.,14,TRBV19,CASSNRATNEKLFF,TGTGCCAGTAGTAACAGAGCAACTAATGAAAAACTGTTTTTT
.,TRBJ1-5,TRBD1,15,TRBV5-1,CASSFSGTGNQPQHF,TGCGCCAGCAGCTTTTCTGGGACAGGGAATCAGCCCCAGCATTTT
.,TRBJ2-2,.,15,TRBV27,CASRPRNLYTGELFF,TGTGCCAGCAGACCCCGTAACTTATACACCGGGGAGCTGTTTTTT
.,TRBJ2-7,.,12,TRBV6-6,CASSSHSYEQYF,TGTGCCAGCAGTTCCCATTCGTACGAGCAGTACTTC
.,TRBJ2-7,.,13,TRBV30,CAWKGGKPYEQYF,TGTGCCTGGAAGGGCGGGAAGCCTTACGAGCAGTACTTC
.,TRBJ2-1,TRBD1,16,TRBV19,CASSLSGTGGRSEQFF,TGTGCCAGTTCCCTCTCCGGGACAGGGGGCAGGAGTGAGCAGTTCTTC
many,TRBJ1-2,TRBD1,15,TRBV7-2,CASSLDRDVNYGYTF,TGTGCCAGCAGCCTGGACAGGGATGTTAACTATGGCTACACCTTC
.,TRBJ2-5,.,15,TRBV7-3,CASSSPSLGGETQYF,TGTGCCAGCAGCTCCCCTTCCCTCGGCGGAGAGACCCAGTACTTC
.,TRBJ2-2,TRBD1,15,TRBV19,CASSTGTGVTGELFF,TGTGCCAGTAGCACCGGGACAGGGGTTACCGGGGAGCTGTTTTTT
.,TRBJ2-7,.,14,TRBV6-1,CASSEVGNREEQYF,TGTGCCAGCAGTGAAGTTGGGAACAGGGAGGAGCAGTACTTC
once,TRBJ2-2,.,12,TRBV28,CASQWSAGELFF,TGTGCCAGCCAGTGGTCCGCCGGGGAGCTGTTTTTT
.,TRBJ1-5,.,13,TRBV10-3,CAIRKDTNQPQHF,TGTGCCATCAGAAAGGACACCAATCAGCCCCAGCATTTT
once,TRBJ1-3,TRBD1,16,TRBV7-2,CASSDRQGPSGNTIYF,TGTGCCAGCAGTGATAGACAGGGACCCTCTGGAAACACCATATATTTT
few,TRBJ2-7,TRBD2,14,TRBV4-2,CASSQDLAGDHFYF,TGTGCCAGCAGCCAAGATCTTGCGGGAGACCACTTTTACTTC
.,TRBJ1-4,.,15,TRBV14,CASSQVSRTNEKLFF,TGTGCCAGCAGCCAAGTATCCCGGACTAATGAAAAACTGTTTTTT
.,TRBJ1-1,TRBD1,13,TRBV7-3,CASSPGQGDKAFF,TGTGCCAGCAGCCCGGGACAGGGGGATAAAGCTTTCTTT
.,TRBJ2-1,.,15,TRBV18,CASSPTTSGEGEQFF,TGTGCCAGCTCGCCAACCACGTCGGGAGAGGGTGAGCAGTTCTTC
few,TRBJ1-3,TRBD1,15,TRBV9,CASSFRTGEGNTIYF,TGTGCCAGCAGCTTTCGGACAGGGGAAGGAAACACCATATATTTT
.,TRBJ1-4,TRBD1,16,TRBV10-3,CAIRSDRAGRYEKLFF,TGTGCCATCAGATCAGACAGGGCGGGTCGGTACGAAAAACTGTTTTTT
.,TRBJ2-1,.,16,TRBV18,CASSPLRAVSYNEQFF,TGTGCCAGCTCACCACTGCGGGCCGTCTCCTACAATGAGCAGTTCTTC
.,TRBJ1-2,.,15,TRBV4-2,CASSHFGTPSYGYTF,TGTGCCAGCAGCCATTTCGGGACACCCTCCTATGGCTACACCTTC
.,TRBJ1-5,.,14,TRBV7-2,CASSPQGIKQPQHF,TGTGCCAGCAGCCCCCAGGGTATCAAACAGCCCCAGCATTTT
.,TRBJ1-1,TRBD1,16,TRBV27,CASSPTGTGWNTEAFF,TGTGCCAGCAGTCCGACCGGGACAGGGTGGAACACTGAAGCTTTCTTT
.,TRBJ1-5,.,15,TRBV10-2,CASSESIREGQPQHF,TGCGCCAGCAGTGAATCCATTCGGGAGGGTCAGCCCCAGCATTTT
once,TRBJ2-7,TRBD1,14,TRBV5-1,CASSATGSSYEQYF,TGCGCCAGCAGCGCGACAGGGTCCTCCTACGAGCAGTACTTC
.,TRBJ2-3,.,15,TRBV7-9,CASSPRSGGGDTQYF,TGTGCCAGCAGCCCCCGTAGCGGAGGTGGGGATACGCAGTATTTT
once,TRBJ2-7,TRBD1,13,TRBV10-3,CAISGQGGYEQYF,TGTGCCATCAGTGGACAGGGGGGGTACGAGCAGTACTTC
few,TRBJ2-7,.,14,TRBV28,CASSLGSLRTGRYF,TGTGCCAGCAGTTTAGGTTCCCTCCGGACTGGTCGGTACTTC
.,TRBJ2-1,TRBD2,15,TRBV5-1,CASSLKLAGMNEQFF,TGCGCCAGCAGCTTGAAACTAGCGGGAATGAATGAGCAGTTCTTC